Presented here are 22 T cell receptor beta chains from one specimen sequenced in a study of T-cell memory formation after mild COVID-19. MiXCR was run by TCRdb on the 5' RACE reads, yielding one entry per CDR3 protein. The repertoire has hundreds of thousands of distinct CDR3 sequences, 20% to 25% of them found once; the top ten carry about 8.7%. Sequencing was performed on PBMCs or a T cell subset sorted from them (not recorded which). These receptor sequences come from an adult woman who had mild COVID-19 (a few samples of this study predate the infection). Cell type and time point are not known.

Here the CDR3 DNA reads TGTGCCAGCAGCTTAACGGCGGGGATTGGGGACTCGCAGTATTTT. Its protein product is CASSLTAGIGDSQYF. The V and J genes are TRBV7-2 and TRBJ2-3, with D maybe TRBD2 (6 bases). CDR1 and CDR2 from the germline V gene are SGHTA and FQGNSA. The CDR3 length is 15 residues. V was clipped by 2 bases and J by 10 bases, with 19 bases between them.

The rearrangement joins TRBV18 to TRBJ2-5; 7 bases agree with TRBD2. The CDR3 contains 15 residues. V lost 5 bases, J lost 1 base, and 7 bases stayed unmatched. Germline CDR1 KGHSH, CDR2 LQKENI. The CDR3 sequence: CASSGRAGPQETQYF. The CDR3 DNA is TGTGCCAGCTCAGGTCGAGCGGGACCCCAAGAGACCCAGTACTTC.

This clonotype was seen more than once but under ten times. The CDR3 coding sequence is TGTGCCAGCAGCCGGGCAGGGGAAGCTTTCTTT. Protein sequence: CASSRAGEAFF. The chain joins TRBV12-3 or TRBV12-4 to TRBJ1-1, with D tentatively TRBD1 (5 bases). The CDR3 covers 11 residues. V was cut by 6 bases and J by 8 bases, with 10 bases left in between.

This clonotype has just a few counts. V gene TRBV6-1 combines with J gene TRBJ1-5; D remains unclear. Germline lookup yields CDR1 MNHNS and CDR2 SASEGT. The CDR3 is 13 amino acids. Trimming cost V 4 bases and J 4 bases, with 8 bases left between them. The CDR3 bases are TGTGCCAGCAGTGGCCACGAGAATCAGCCCCAGCATTTT. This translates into CASSGHENQPQHF.

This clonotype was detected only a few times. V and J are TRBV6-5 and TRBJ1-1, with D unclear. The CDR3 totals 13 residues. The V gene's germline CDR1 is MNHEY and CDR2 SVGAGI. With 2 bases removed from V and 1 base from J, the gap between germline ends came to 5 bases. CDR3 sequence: CASSYERNTEAFF. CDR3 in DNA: TGTGCCAGCAGTTACGAGAGGAACACTGAAGCTTTCTTT.

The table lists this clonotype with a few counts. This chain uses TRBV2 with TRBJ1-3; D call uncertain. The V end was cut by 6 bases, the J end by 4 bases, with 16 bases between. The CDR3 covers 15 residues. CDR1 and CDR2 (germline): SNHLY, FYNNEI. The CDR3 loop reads CASRREIYAGNTIYF. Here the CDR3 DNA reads TGTGCCAGCAGGAGGGAGATATATGCAGGAAACACCATATATTTT. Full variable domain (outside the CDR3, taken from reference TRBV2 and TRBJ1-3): EPEVTQTPSHQVTQMGQEVILRCVPISNHLYFYWYRQILGQKVEFLVSFYNNEISEKSEIFDDQFSVERPDGSNFTLKIRSTKLEDSAMYFCASRREIYAGNTIYFGEGSWLTVV.

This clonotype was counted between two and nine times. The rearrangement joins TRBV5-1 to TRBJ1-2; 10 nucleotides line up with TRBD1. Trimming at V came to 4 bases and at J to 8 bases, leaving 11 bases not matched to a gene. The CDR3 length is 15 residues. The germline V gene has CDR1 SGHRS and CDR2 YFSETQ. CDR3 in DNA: TGCGCCAGCAGCCCAAACCGGGACAGGGGTGGCGGCTACACCTTC. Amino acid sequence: CASSPNRDRGGGYTF.

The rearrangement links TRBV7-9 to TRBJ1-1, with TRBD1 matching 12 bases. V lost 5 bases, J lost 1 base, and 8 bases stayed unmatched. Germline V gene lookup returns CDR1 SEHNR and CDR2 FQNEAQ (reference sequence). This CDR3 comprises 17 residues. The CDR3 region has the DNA TGTGCCAGCAGCGTCCCGGGACAGGGGGCCAAGAACACTGAAGCTTTCTTT. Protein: CASSVPGQGAKNTEAFF.

The CDR3 region has the DNA TGCAGCGTTGAAGAGCATGGGGGCCTCGGCTACACCTTC. Its protein is CSVEEHGGLGYTF. The chain has TRBV29-1 and TRBJ1-2, with D tentatively TRBD1 (6 bases). The CDR3 is 13 amino acids. Germline CDR1 SQVTM, CDR2 ANQGSEA. V was shortened by 0 bases and J by 8 bases, with 13 bases between the two germline ends.

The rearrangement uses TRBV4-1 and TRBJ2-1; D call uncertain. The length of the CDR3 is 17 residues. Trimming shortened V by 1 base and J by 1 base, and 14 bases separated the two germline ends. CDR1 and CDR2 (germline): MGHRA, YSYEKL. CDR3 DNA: TGCGCCAGCAGCCAAGGCTCGGCGCGGAGATCCTACAATGAGCAGTTCTTC. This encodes CASSQGSARRSYNEQFF.

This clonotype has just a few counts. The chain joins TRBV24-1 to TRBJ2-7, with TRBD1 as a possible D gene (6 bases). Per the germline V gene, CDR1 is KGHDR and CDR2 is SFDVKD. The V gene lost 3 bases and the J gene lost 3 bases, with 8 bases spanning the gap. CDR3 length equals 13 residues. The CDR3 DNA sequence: TGTGCCACCAGTGATGGGGGCGACTACGAGCAGTACTTC. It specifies CATSDGGDYEQYF.

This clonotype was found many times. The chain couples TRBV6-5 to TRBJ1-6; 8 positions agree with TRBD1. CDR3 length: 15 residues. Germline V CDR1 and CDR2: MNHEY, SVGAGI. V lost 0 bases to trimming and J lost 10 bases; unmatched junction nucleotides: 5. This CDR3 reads CASSYSDRDWSPLHF. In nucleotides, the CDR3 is TGTGCCAGCAGTTACTCGGACAGGGATTGGTCACCCCTCCACTTT.

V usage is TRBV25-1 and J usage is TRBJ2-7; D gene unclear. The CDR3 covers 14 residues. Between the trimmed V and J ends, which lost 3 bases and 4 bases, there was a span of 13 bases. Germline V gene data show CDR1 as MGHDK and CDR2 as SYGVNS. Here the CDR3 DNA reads TGTGCCAGCAGTGAGAGAGGCCTCTCTTACGAGCAGTACTTC. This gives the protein CASSERGLSYEQYF.

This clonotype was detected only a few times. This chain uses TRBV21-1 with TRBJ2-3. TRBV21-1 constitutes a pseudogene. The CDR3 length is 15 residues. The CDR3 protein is CASSKPNSSADTQYF. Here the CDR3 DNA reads TGTGCCAGCAGCAAACCAAATTCTAGTGCAGATACGCAGTATTTT.

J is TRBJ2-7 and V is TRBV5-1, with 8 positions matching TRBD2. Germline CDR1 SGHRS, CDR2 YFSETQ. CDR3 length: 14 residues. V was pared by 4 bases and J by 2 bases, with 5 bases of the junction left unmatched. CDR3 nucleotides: TGCGCCAGCAGCGGTAGCGGGGCACCCTACGAGCAGTACTTC. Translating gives CASSGSGAPYEQYF.

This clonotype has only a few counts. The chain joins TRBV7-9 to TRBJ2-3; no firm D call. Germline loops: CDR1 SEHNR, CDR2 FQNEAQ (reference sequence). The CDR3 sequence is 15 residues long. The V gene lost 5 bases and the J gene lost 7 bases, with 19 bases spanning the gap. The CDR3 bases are TGTGCCAGCAGCGTATCCCATATTCTAGGCAATACGCAGTATTTT. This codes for CASSVSHILGNTQYF.

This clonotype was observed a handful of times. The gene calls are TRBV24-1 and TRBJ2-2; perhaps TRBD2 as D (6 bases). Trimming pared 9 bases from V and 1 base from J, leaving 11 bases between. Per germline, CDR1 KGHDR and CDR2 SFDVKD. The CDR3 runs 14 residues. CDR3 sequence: CATRLDGNTGELFF. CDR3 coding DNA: TGTGCCACCCGACTAGATGGGAACACCGGGGAGCTGTTTTTT.

For the CDR3, the DNA is TGTGCCAGTAGTCCCTCGGGAGGGTTTCAGCCCCAGCATTTT. Protein: CASSPSGGFQPQHF. The chain recombines TRBV19 with TRBJ1-5; no definite D call. Looked up from germline, CDR1 is LNHDA and CDR2 is SQIVND (reference sequence). Trimming pared 5 bases from V and 6 bases from J, leaving 14 bases between. The CDR3 has 14 amino acids.

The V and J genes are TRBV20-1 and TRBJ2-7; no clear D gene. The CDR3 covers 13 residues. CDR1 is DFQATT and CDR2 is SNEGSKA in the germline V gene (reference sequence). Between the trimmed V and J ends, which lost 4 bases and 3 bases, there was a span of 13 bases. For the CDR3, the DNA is TGCAGTGCTAAGTACACGGACGACTACGAGCAGTACTTC. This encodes CSAKYTDDYEQYF.

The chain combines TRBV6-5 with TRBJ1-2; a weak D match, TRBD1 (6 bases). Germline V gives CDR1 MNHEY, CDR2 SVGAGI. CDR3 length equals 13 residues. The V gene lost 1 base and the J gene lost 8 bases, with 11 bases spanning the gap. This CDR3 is CASSYLTGQGYTF. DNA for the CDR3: TGTGCCAGCAGTTACTTAACAGGGCAGGGCTACACCTTC.

CDR3 DNA: TGTGCCTGGAGTTACTTAATAACTGGGGCCAACGTCCTGACTTTC. Translated, it gives CAWSYLITGANVLTF. The chain couples TRBV30 to TRBJ2-6; D ambiguous. From germline, CDR1 is GTSNPN and CDR2 SVGIG (reference sequence). The V end lost 2 bases, the J end lost 2 bases, and 10 bases lay between the germline ends. The CDR3 sequence is 15 residues long.

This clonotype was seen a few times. Here the CDR3 DNA reads TGCGCCAGCAGCCAGTTCGCCGGGACAATCCTCTCCGAGCAGTACTTC. This translates into CASSQFAGTILSEQYF. The rearrangement links TRBV4-3 to TRBJ2-7; tentative D call: TRBD1 (6 bases). Germline V gene data show CDR1 as LGHNA and CDR2 as YSLEER. The CDR3 contains 16 residues. V was trimmed by 3 bases and J by 6 bases, leaving 21 bases between them.